This T cell receptor beta chain was identified during a study of CD8+CD57+ T cells in acquired aplastic anemia. Patients chosen for sequencing had shown CD8+CD57+ cell expansion by flow cytometry. Researchers used genomic DNA as the template to profile TCR beta VDJ and CDR3. MiXCR, run by TCRdb on the reads, gives a single entry per CDR3 protein. The data contain some 160,000 distinct CDR3 sequences, 40% to 60% of them singletons. Specimen: sorted CD4+, CD8+, or CD8+CD57+ T cells (not recorded which) from PBMCs. This receptor was obtained from a human donor with aplastic anemia.

CDR3 loop: CASTFNTEAFF. CDR3 coding DNA: TGTGCCAGCACCTTTAACACTGAAGCTTTCTTT. The rearrangement links TRBV7-9 to TRBJ1-1; D not resolved. Germline loops: CDR1 SEHNR, CDR2 FQNEAQ (reference sequence). V was cut by 7 bases and J by 2 bases, with 5 bases left in between. CDR3 length: 11 residues.